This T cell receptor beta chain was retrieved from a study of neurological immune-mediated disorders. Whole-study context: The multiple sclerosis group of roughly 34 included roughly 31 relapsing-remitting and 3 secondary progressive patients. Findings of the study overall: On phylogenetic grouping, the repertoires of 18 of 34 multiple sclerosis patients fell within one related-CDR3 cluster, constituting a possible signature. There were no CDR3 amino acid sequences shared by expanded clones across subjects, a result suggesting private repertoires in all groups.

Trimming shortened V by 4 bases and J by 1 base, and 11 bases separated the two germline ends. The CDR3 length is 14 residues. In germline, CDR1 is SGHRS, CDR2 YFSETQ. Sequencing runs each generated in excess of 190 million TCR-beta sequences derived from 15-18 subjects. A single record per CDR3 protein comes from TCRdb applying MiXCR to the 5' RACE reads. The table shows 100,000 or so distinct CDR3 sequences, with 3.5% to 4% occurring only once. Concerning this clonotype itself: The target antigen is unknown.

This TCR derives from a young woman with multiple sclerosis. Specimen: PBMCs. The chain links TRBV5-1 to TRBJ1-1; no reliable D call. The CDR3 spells CASSEGKPNTEAFF. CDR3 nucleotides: TGCGCCAGCAGCGAGGGCAAGCCGAACACTGAAGCTTTCTTT.